This T cell receptor (beta chain) is from a study of blood T cell repertoires in COVID-19. For the study at large: From the United States, Italy and Spain came samples of acute and convalescent COVID-19. Sources were T cells, B-cell-depleted T cells, or PBMCs; the material itself was cDNA or gDNA.

Assay used: immunoSEQ multiplex PCR; TCRdb lists only in-frame clones, some missing. The sample yields about 120,000 clones, 86% seen once. The V end was cut by 2 bases, the J end by 5 bases, with 13 bases between. The CDR3 extends over 14 amino acids. Germline values: CDR1 MNHNS, CDR2 SASEGT. Seattle cases were enrolled at active infection and followed longitudinally. This receptor was obtained from a woman aged 70-85 years with COVID-19, enrolled during active disease. The sequenced material came from peripheral blood. This rearrangement joins TRBV6-1 to TRBJ2-7, with a possible D match to TRBD2 (7 bases). In nucleotides, the CDR3 is TGTGCCAGCAGTGAACAGGGAGGGGGGGACGAGCAGTACTTC. As protein: CASSEQGGGDEQYF.